This T cell receptor (beta chain) was recorded in a study of blood T cell repertoires in COVID-19. At the level of the study: Whether acute or convalescent, the COVID-19 samples came from the United States, Italy and Spain. The cDNA or gDNA used as material had been derived from T cells, B-cell-depleted T cells, or PBMCs.

The data were produced by immunoSEQ multiplex PCR, yet TCRdb's version contains in-frame clones alone and is incomplete. The sample contains approximately 240,000 clones, around four fifths of which appear only once. This clone was seen a single time. Germline CDR1 MDHEN, CDR2 SYDVKM. This CDR3 comprises 14 residues. The junction had 7 bases not matched to a gene; V was cut back by 6 bases and J by 6 bases. The rearrangement joins TRBV28 to TRBJ1-4; 7 bases map to TRBD1. This clonotype was obtained from a man aged 45-65 years with acute or convalescent COVID-19. Sequencing was carried out using peripheral blood. The CDR3 bases are TGTGCCAGCAGCCCACAGGGGTTTGATGAAAAACTGTTTTTT. Its translation: CASSPQGFDEKLFF.